This TCR beta chain originates from a study of PD-1 blockade in classical Hodgkin lymphoma. Autologous stem cell transplantation was followed by relapse in every patient, and brentuximab vedotin exposure varied. This CDR3 spans 16 amino acids. Germline V gene lookup returns CDR1 SGDLS and CDR2 YYNGEE. As concerns this clone: Antigen specificity is unknown. At one boundary the junction diverges from the germline segment, which might be a read error. The same CDR3 can be traced to other DNA sequences in this sample.

Whole-study findings and limits: Exclusion removed patients who began nivolumab under 1 year after ASCT. It was reported that newly diagnosed patients had less baseline TCR diversity than healthy donors.

Assay used: immunoSEQ multiplex PCR; TCRdb lists only in-frame clones, some missing. The sample holds approximately 160,000 clones, under 85% seen once. V and J are TRBV9 and TRBJ2-1, with 8 bases lining up with TRBD2. The TCR originated in a human donor with classical Hodgkin lymphoma. The material sequenced was peripheral blood mononuclear cells (PBMCs), taken before the second cycle of nivolumab. The CDR3 DNA sequence: TGTGCCAGCAGCGTAGGGAGTAGCGGGAACTACAACGAGCAGTTCTTC. Its translation: CASSVGSSGNYNEQFF.